One TCR beta chain is described in this entry. With a J-beta primer mix and a sample-barcoded 5' primer, a second PCR ran 7 to 11 cycles. TCRdb reprocessed the 5' RACE reads with MiXCR, giving one entry per CDR3 protein. The data show about 1,000,000 distinct CDR3 sequences, with roughly 45% seen just once and 18% held by the top ten. Trimming cost V 3 bases and J 7 bases; bases outside gene matches: 7. CDR1 DFQATT and CDR2 SNEGSKA come from the germline V gene (reference sequence). CDR3 length: 13 residues. This sample is drawn from a study of blood T cells in healthy people across ages. The V call is TRBV20-1, the J call TRBJ2-7, with TRBD2 identical over 9 bases. This TCR was recovered from a woman in her sixties or seventies in good health. The specimen was blood. CDR3 residues: CSASLAGAGEQYF. The CDR3 region has the DNA TGCAGTGCTAGCTTAGCGGGAGCCGGGGAGCAGTACTTC.